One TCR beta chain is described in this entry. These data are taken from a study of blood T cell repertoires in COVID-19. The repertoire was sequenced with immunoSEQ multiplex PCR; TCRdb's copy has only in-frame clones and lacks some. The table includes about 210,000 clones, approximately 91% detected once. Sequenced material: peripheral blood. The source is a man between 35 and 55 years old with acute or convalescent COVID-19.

In DNA, the CDR3 is TGTGCCAGCACCCCGACAGGGCAGTCAGAGACCCAGTACTTC. Protein sequence: CASTPTGQSETQYF. V gene TRBV11-2 combines with J gene TRBJ2-5; 7 nucleotides agree with TRBD1. The CDR3 covers 14 residues. The junction had 9 bases not matched to a gene; V was cut back by 7 bases and J by 4 bases. Germline loops: CDR1 SGHAT, CDR2 FQNNGV.